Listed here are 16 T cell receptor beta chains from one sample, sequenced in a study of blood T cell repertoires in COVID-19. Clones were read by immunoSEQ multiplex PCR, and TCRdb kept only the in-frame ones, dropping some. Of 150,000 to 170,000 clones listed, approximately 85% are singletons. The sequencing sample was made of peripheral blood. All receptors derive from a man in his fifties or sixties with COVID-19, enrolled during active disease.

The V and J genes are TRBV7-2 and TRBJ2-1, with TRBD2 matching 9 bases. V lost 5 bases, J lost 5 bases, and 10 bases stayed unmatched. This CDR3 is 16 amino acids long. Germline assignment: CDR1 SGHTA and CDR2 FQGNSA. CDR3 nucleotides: TGTGCCAGCAGCGTTAGCGGGAGAGGAACCGACAATGAGCAGTTCTTC. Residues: CASSVSGRGTDNEQFF.

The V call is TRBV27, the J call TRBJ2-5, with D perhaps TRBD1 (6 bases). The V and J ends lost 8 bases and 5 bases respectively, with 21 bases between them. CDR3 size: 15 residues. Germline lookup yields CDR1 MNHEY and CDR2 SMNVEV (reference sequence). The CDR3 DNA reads TGTGCCAGCGGAACCGGGACACTCGATATGGAGACCCAGTACTTC. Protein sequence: CASGTGTLDMETQYF.

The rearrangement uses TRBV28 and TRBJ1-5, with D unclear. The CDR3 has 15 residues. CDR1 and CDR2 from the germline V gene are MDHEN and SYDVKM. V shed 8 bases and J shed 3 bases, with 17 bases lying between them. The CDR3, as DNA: TGTGCCAGCCTACCCTTGGCGGGAAACAATCAGCCCCAGCATTTT. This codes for CASLPLAGNNQPQHF.

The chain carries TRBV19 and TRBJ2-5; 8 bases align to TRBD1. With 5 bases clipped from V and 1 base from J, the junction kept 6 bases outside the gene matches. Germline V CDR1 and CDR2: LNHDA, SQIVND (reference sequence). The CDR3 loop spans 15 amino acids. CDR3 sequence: CASSPQGQAQETQYF. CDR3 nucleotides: TGTGCCAGTAGTCCCCAGGGACAGGCCCAAGAGACCCAGTACTTC.

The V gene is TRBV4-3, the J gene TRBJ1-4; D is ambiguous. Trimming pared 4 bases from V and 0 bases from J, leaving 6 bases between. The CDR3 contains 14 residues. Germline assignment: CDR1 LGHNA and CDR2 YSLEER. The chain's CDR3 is CASSPGTTNEKLFF. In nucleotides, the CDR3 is TGCGCCAGCAGCCCCGGGACAACTAATGAAAAACTGTTTTTT.

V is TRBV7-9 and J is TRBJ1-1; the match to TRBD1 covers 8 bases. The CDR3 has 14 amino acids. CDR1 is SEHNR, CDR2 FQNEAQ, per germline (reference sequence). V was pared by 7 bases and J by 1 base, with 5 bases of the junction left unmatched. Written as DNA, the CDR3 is TGTGCCAGCAACTCCGGGACAGGGAACACTGAAGCTTTCTTT. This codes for CASNSGTGNTEAFF.

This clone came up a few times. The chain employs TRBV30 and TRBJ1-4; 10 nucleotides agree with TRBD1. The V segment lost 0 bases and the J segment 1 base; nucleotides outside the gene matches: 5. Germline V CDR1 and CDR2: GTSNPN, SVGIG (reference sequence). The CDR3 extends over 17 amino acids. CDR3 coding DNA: TGTGCCTGGAGTGTGACAGGGGGCGGACTAACTAATGAAAAACTGTTTTTT. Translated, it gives CAWSVTGGGLTNEKLFF.

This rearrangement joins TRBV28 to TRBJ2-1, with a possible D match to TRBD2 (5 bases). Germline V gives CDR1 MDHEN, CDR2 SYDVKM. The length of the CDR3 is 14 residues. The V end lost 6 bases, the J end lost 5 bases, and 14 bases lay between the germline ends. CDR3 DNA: TGTGCCAGCAGCCCGGTGCGGGCCAACAATGAGCAGTTCTTC. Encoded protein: CASSPVRANNEQFF.

CDR3 loop: CASSLNGGLVGNEQFF. CDR3 DNA: TGTGCCAGCAGCTTAAACGGGGGATTGGTCGGCAATGAGCAGTTCTTC. The chain carries TRBV7-2 and TRBJ2-1; possible D gene TRBD2, 6 bases. V lost 2 bases to trimming and J lost 6 bases, with 17 bases between them. CDR1 is SGHTA and CDR2 is FQGNSA in the germline V gene. The CDR3 is 16 amino acids.

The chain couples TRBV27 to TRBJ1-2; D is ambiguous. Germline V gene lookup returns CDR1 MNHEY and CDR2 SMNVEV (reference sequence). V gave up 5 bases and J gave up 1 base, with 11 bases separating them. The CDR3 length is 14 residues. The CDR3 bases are TGTGCCAGCAGTCCCCCCACGCGTAACTATGGCTACACCTTC. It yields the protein CASSPPTRNYGYTF.

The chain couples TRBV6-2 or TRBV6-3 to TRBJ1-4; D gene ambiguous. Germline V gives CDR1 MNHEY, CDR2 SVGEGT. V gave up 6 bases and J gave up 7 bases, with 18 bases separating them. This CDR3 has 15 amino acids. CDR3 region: CASSPWLGQVEKLFF. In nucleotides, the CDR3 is TGTGCCAGCAGCCCCTGGCTTGGGCAGGTTGAAAAACTGTTTTTT.

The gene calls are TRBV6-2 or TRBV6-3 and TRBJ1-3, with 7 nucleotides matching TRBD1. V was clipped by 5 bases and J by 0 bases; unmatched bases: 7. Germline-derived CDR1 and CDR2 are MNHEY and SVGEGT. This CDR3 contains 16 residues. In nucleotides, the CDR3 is TGTGCCAGCAGTCGGACAGGTGCAAACTCTGGAAACACCATATATTTT. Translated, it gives CASSRTGANSGNTIYF.

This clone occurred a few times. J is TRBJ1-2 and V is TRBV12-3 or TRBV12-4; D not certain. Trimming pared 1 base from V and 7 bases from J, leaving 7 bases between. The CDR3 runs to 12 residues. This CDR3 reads CASSLVSAGYTF. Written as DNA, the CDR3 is TGTGCCAGCAGTTTAGTTAGCGCTGGCTACACCTTC.

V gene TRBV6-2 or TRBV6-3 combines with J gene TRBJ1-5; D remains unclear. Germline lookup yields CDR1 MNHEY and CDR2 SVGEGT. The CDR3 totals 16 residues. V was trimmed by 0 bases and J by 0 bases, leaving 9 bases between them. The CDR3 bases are TGTGCCAGCAGTTACTCGGAGGATTATAGCAATCAGCCCCAGCATTTT. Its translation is CASSYSEDYSNQPQHF.

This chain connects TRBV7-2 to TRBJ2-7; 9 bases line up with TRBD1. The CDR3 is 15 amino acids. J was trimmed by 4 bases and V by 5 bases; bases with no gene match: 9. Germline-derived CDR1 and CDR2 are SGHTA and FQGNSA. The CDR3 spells CASSEQGAFGYEQYF. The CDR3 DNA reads TGTGCCAGCAGCGAACAGGGGGCGTTTGGGTACGAGCAGTACTTC.

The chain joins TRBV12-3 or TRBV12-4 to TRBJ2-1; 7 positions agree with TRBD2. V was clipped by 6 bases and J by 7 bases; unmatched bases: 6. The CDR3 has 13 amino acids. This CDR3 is CASSPPGGNEQFF. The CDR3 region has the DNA TGTGCCAGCAGCCCCCCGGGGGGAAATGAGCAGTTCTTC.